This TCR beta chain originates from a study of blood T cell repertoires in COVID-19. V dropped 3 bases and J dropped 2 bases, with 11 bases sitting between them. There are 14 residues in the CDR3. The V gene's germline CDR1 is SGDLS and CDR2 YYNGEE. In the study's own analysis: Amplification with reference gene primers provided the estimates of nucleated cell counts. Here immunoSEQ multiplex PCR was the method, and the copy in TCRdb shows in-frame clones only, minus some. V and J calls and clone size follow that table, whereas D and trimming were derived from the DNA. This sample has 150,000 to 200,000 clones, with roughly nine tenths found just once.

The sequence derives from a man in his forties or fifties with acute or convalescent COVID-19. Sample: peripheral blood. This rearrangement joins TRBV9 to TRBJ2-5, with D possibly matching TRBD1 (5 bases). The CDR3 DNA reads as TGTGCCAGCAGCGGCAAGGGGCCGCAAGAGACCCAGTACTTC. Its translation is CASSGKGPQETQYF. The entire variable domain, with the rest obtained from reference TRBV9 and TRBJ2-5, is as follows: DSGVTQTPKHLITATGQRVTLRCSPRSGDLSVYWYQQSLDQGLQFLIQYYNGEERAKGNILERFSAQQFPDLHSELNLSSLELGDSALYFCASSGKGPQETQYFGPGTRLLVL.